The 15 T cell receptor beta chains presented below share a single source sample, sequenced in a study of T-cell reconstitution after alpha-beta-depleted transplantation in children. As it was prepared, the TCRbeta library received unique molecular identifiers. TCRdb reprocessed the PCR reads with MiXCR, giving one entry per CDR3 protein. Here the sample spans some 640,000 distinct CDR3 sequences, around 16% being singletons. This material consisted of PBMCs from the stem cell graft donor, taken from the stem cell graft. All receptors come from a human donor who donated a stem cell graft to a child with acute myeloid leukemia.

In DNA, the CDR3 is TGCAGCGTCGTCTTATGGGCCGGAAGCAATGAGCAGTTCTTC. Amino acid sequence: CSVVLWAGSNEQFF. This chain uses TRBV29-1 with TRBJ2-1, with D hard to call. Germline loops: CDR1 SQVTM, CDR2 ANQGSEA. The CDR3 length is 14 residues. The V end lost 6 bases, the J end lost 6 bases, and 18 bases lay between the germline ends.

The CDR3 DNA sequence: TGTGCCAGCAGTTTAGGGACCAATGAAGCTTTCTTT. This gives the protein CASSLGTNEAFF. This chain uses TRBV12-3 or TRBV12-4 with TRBJ1-1; D is uncertain. The CDR3 length is 12 residues. V was shortened by 1 base and J by 7 bases, with 7 bases between the two germline ends.

The rearrangement uses TRBV29-1 and TRBJ1-1; D is ambiguous. The V gene's germline CDR1 is SQVTM and CDR2 ANQGSEA. V was trimmed by 3 bases and J by 7 bases, leaving 9 bases between them. This CDR3 has 11 residues. The CDR3 coding sequence is TGCAGCGTTGACCCGGACTATGAAGCTTTCTTT. Protein sequence: CSVDPDYEAFF.

This clonotype occurred a few times. CDR3 residues: CATSREGQGFLSGANVLTF. As DNA, the CDR3 is TGTGCCACCAGCAGAGAGGGACAGGGGTTCCTCTCTGGGGCCAACGTCCTGACTTTC. This rearrangement joins TRBV15 to TRBJ2-6, with 10 bases matching TRBD1. Germline loops: CDR1 LNHNV, CDR2 YYDKDF (reference sequence). The CDR3 runs 19 residues. The ends lost 0 bases at V and 0 bases at J; junction bases unmatched: 5.

The chain combines TRBV5-1 with TRBJ2-1; D possibly uses TRBD1 or TRBD2 (5 bases each). Trimming removed 4 bases at V and 2 bases at J, with 13 bases between. The CDR3 loop spans 15 amino acids. Looked up from germline, CDR1 is SGHRS and CDR2 is YFSETQ. CDR3 coding DNA: TGCGCCAGCAGCCCCGTGGGACGCGCCTACAATGAGCAGTTCTTC. Protein sequence: CASSPVGRAYNEQFF.

As concerns this clonotype: This may arise from a read error, as a much more abundant clone is one base away. J is TRBJ1-1 and V is TRBV20-1; 8 nucleotides agree with TRBD1. Germline assignment: CDR1 DFQATT and CDR2 SNEGSKA (reference sequence). The CDR3 contains 15 residues. The CDR3 nucleotides are TGCAGTGCTCCGGGGGACAGGCCTATGAACACTGAAGCTTACTTT. Translation gives CSAPGDRPMNTEAYF.

Comments on this clonotype: Just one base apart from a much larger clone, this may be a read error. The chain couples TRBV11-2 to TRBJ2-3, with D unclear. Trimming removed 7 bases at V and 3 bases at J, with 11 bases between. The CDR3 sequence is 13 residues long. Germline V gene sequence: CDR1 SGHAT, CDR2 FQNNGV. The CDR3 nucleotides read TGTGCCAGCAAAGGATGGAAAACAGATACGCAGTATTTT. Translated: CASKGWKTDTQYF.

This clonotype was detected ten times or more. The chain employs TRBV7-2 and TRBJ2-1, with a possible D match to TRBD2 (6 bases). The V and J ends lost 7 bases and 4 bases respectively, with 11 bases between them. The germline V gene encodes CDR1 SGHTA and CDR2 FQGNSA. There are 13 residues in the CDR3. CDR3 amino acids: CASTIGGYNEQFF. CDR3 DNA: TGTGCCAGCACCATCGGGGGTTACAATGAGCAGTTCTTC.

Only a few counts were recorded for this clonotype. The chain employs TRBV5-1 and TRBJ1-1, with a possible D match to TRBD1 (5 bases). Germline V CDR1 and CDR2: SGHRS, YFSETQ. The CDR3 is made up of 14 amino acids. Trimming cost V 0 bases and J 6 bases, with 12 bases left between them. CDR3 sequence: CASSLDGAPAEAFF. The CDR3, as DNA: TGCGCCAGCAGCTTGGATGGGGCGCCGGCTGAAGCTTTCTTT.

Many counts were recorded for this clonotype. The chain couples TRBV5-6 to TRBJ2-3; D uncertain. Germline-derived CDR1 and CDR2 are SGHDT and YYEEEE. The CDR3 is 15 residues long. V dropped 2 bases and J dropped 0 bases, with 10 bases sitting between them. CDR3 in amino acids: CASSFGIGSTDTQYF. Written as DNA, the CDR3 is TGTGCCAGCAGCTTTGGTATCGGTAGCACAGATACGCAGTATTTT. The full variable domain, its missing parts supplied by reference TRBV5-6 and TRBJ2-3, is DAGVTQSPTHLIKTRGQQVTLRCSPKSGHDTVSWYQQALGQGPQFIFQYYEEEERQRGNFPDRFSGHQFPNYSSELNVNALLLGDSALYLCASSFGIGSTDTQYFGPGTRLTVL.

V is TRBV5-5 and J is TRBJ2-7; no reliable D call. Germline-derived CDR1 and CDR2 are SGHKS and YYEKEE (reference sequence). Trimming removed 4 bases from V and 7 bases from J, with 9 bases in between. The CDR3 consists of 11 residues. This CDR3 is CASSAVGEQYF. CDR3 nucleotide sequence: TGTGCCAGCAGCGCCGTCGGAGAGCAGTACTTC.

The chain couples TRBV5-1 to TRBJ1-2; D unclear. The CDR3 is made up of 15 amino acids. The germline gives CDR1 SGHRS, CDR2 YFSETQ. V lost 0 bases and J lost 0, with 9 bases in between. CDR3 sequence reads: CASSLGERSNYGYTF. The CDR3, as DNA: TGCGCCAGCAGCTTGGGTGAAAGATCTAACTATGGCTACACCTTC.

This clonotype was detected only a few times. V and J are TRBV10-2 and TRBJ2-1; D is undetermined. The ends were cut back, 3 bases at V and 3 bases at J, with 12 bases in the middle. The CDR3 extends over 15 amino acids. Germline V gene sequence: CDR1 WSHSY, CDR2 SAAADI. The CDR3 sequence: CASSETVFVYNEQFF. The CDR3 DNA is TGCGCCAGCAGTGAAACGGTTTTCGTCTACAATGAGCAGTTCTTC.

This clonotype was recorded many times. This rearrangement joins TRBV20-1 to TRBJ2-1, with a weak D call TRBD2 (7 bases). Germline CDR1 reads DFQATT; CDR2 reads SNEGSKA (reference sequence). CDR3 size: 12 residues. The CDR3 DNA is TGCAGCGTTGAGGGGGGGTACAATGAGCAGTTCTTC. This sequence encodes CSVEGGYNEQFF.

The chain is built from TRBV28 and TRBJ2-7; 11 bases are a match to TRBD2. Germline V gene data show CDR1 as MDHEN and CDR2 as SYDVKM. The junction had 4 bases not matched to a gene; V was cut back by 2 bases and J by 1 base. The CDR3 contains 16 residues. DNA of the CDR3: TGTGCCAGCAGTTTACATACTAGCGGGAGATCCTACGAGCAGTACGTC. This sequence encodes CASSLHTSGRSYEQYV.